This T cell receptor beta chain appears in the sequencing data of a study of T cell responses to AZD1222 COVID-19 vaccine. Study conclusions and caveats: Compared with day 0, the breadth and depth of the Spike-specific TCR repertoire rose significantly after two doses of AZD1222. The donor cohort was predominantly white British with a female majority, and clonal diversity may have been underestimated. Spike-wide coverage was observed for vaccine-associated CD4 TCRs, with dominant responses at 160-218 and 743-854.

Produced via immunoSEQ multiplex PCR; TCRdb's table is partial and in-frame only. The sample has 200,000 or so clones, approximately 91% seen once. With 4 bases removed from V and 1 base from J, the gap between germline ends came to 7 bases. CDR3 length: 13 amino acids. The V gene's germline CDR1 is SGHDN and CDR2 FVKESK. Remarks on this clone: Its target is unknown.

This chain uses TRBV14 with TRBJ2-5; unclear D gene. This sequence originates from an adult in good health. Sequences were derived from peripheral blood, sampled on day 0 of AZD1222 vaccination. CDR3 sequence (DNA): TGTGCCAGCAGCCCACACAGCCAAGAGACCCAGTACTTC. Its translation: CASSPHSQETQYF.